This TCR beta chain originates from a study of cytomegalovirus exposure and HLA in healthy donors. The study, taken as a whole, reports: TCR beta V segments were, for the most part, productive about 87% or about 30% of the time in an earlier analysis. The authors considered a cluster of highly shared sequence variants likely to be a sequencing artifact.

The CDR3 is 15 residues long. Per the germline V gene, CDR1 is MDHEN and CDR2 is SYDVKM. Trimming shortened V by 3 bases and J by 0 bases, and 9 bases separated the two germline ends. 60 Vbeta and 13 Jbeta primers were used in PCR. As handled by the study authors: An analysis that came later counted roughly 80 million unique TCR beta chains, approximately 11 million shared. Clones were read by immunoSEQ multiplex PCR, and TCRdb kept only the in-frame ones, dropping some. V, J and clone size are taken as reported in that table, and D and trimming were inferred from the DNA itself. The sample has fewer than 80,000 clones, 65% to 80% seen once. This clone was counted a few times. What it recognizes is unknown.

The source of this sequence is a woman in her 30s in good health and CMV-seronegative. The chain joins TRBV28 to TRBJ2-4; D is uncertain. Sequenced: PBMCs. Here the CDR3 reads CASSFTRIAKNIQYF. CDR3 bases: TGTGCCAGCAGTTTCACCAGGATAGCCAAAAACATTCAGTACTTC.